The 3 T cell receptor beta chains in this list originate from one sample, sequenced in a study of shared clonotypes between healthy human individuals. TCRdb's copy holds only in-frame clones and misses some; the assay was immunoSEQ multiplex PCR. The repertoire holds some 1,400,000 clones, roughly 96% seen once, with 1.2% in the top ten. Specimen: naive CD4+ T cells sorted from blood. Subset described: CD45RA+ positively selected. The receptors were gathered from a young man in good health.

The chain joins TRBV10-1 to TRBJ2-1, with 11 bases that match TRBD2. The trim removed 4 bases at V and 6 bases at J, leaving 2 bases unmatched. Germline V gene lookup returns CDR1 WNHNN and CDR2 SYGVQD (reference sequence). This CDR3 is built from 14 residues. The CDR3 DNA reads TGCGCCAGCAGTGGACTAGCGGGATTCAATGAGCAGTTCTTC. Amino acid sequence: CASSGLAGFNEQFF.

The chain couples TRBV27 to TRBJ2-7; 10 bases are shared with TRBD1. V was clipped by 6 bases and J by 3 bases; unmatched bases: 2. The CDR3 length is 13 residues. Germline loops: CDR1 MNHEY, CDR2 SMNVEV (reference sequence). CDR3 DNA sequence: TGTGCCAGCAGGACAGGGGGCAACTACGAGCAGTACTTC. It codes for CASRTGGNYEQYF.

The rearrangement uses TRBV11-3 and TRBJ2-3, with 9 positions matching TRBD2. The CDR3 has 16 residues. Germline V CDR1 and CDR2: SGHNT, YENEEA. With 0 bases clipped from V and 0 bases from J, the junction kept 1 base outside the gene matches. CDR3 sequence: CASSLDSGSSTDTQYF. The DNA of the CDR3 is TGTGCCAGCAGCTTAGATAGCGGGAGTAGCACAGATACGCAGTATTTT.